The 22 T cell receptor beta chains below all came from one sample that was sequenced in a study of cytomegalovirus exposure and HLA in healthy donors. Researchers ran the PCR with 60 Vbeta and 13 Jbeta primers. TCRdb's copy holds only in-frame clones and misses some; the assay was immunoSEQ multiplex PCR. The sample yields about 90,000 clones, roughly 84% seen once. The specimen was PBMCs. All receptors derive from a man in his late teens or twenties in good health and CMV-seronegative.

The chain has TRBV11-2 and TRBJ2-7, with 10 bases aligning to TRBD1. The length of the CDR3 is 15 residues. After removal of 2 bases from V and 2 bases from J, the junction contained 3 bases not matched to a gene. Germline V gene lookup returns CDR1 SGHAT and CDR2 FQNNGV. The CDR3: CASSLKGQGTYEQYF. The CDR3 nucleotides are TGTGCCAGCAGCTTAAAGGGACAGGGGACCTACGAGCAGTACTTC.

V gene TRBV10-3 combines with J gene TRBJ1-6; the D is unclear. The V end lost 9 bases, the J end lost 10 bases, and 16 bases lay between the germline ends. The germline V gene encodes CDR1 ENHRY and CDR2 SYGVKD. This CDR3 has 13 amino acids. The CDR3 here is CAIRRGRESPLHF. DNA of the CDR3: TGTGCCATACGCCGCGGGCGCGAATCACCCCTCCACTTT.

The chain is built from TRBV5-6 and TRBJ2-1; the match to TRBD2 covers 8 bases. Germline lookup yields CDR1 SGHDT and CDR2 YYEEEE. V lost 3 bases to trimming and J lost 10 bases; unmatched junction nucleotides: 9. The CDR3 loop spans 14 amino acids. In DNA form, the CDR3 reads TGTGCCAGCAGCTCGGGACTAGGCGGGTGGGAGCAGTTCTTC. Its protein product is CASSSGLGGWEQFF.

The chain joins TRBV5-4 to TRBJ1-1, with a weak D call TRBD1 (5 bases). With 4 bases removed from V and 1 base from J, the gap between germline ends came to 5 bases. The germline CDR1 and CDR2 sequences are SGHNT and YYREEE (reference sequence). This CDR3 comprises 12 residues. CDR3: CASSTGNTEAFF. For the CDR3, the DNA is TGTGCCAGCAGCACAGGGAACACTGAAGCTTTCTTT.

The chain joins TRBV7-6 to TRBJ2-5, with TRBD2 matching over 9 bases. Unmatched junction bases numbered 6, after V lost 3 bases and J lost 4 bases. The CDR3 spans 15 residues. CDR1 and CDR2 (germline): SGHVS, FNYEAQ. In nucleotides, the CDR3 is TGTGCCAGCAGCTTGGGCGGGAGGGGAGGAGAGACCCAGTACTTC. Translated, it gives CASSLGGRGGETQYF.

In DNA form, the CDR3 reads TGTGCCAGCAGTTACTCGATGCAGGGGAGGGGGGAAGCTTTCTTT. Its protein is CASSYSMQGRGEAFF. V usage is TRBV6-5 and J usage is TRBJ1-1, with D possibly TRBD1 on 6 matching bases. The CDR3 has 15 amino acids. Germline CDR1 is MNHEY and CDR2 is SVGAGI. V lost 0 bases, J lost 8 bases, and 16 bases lay in between.

This chain connects TRBV9 to TRBJ1-3; D is possibly TRBD1 (5 bases). Germline V lookup: CDR1 SGDLS, CDR2 YYNGEE. Trimming pared 4 bases from V and 0 bases from J, leaving 11 bases between. CDR3 length equals 15 residues. CDR3 sequence reads: CASSPDSYSGNTIYF. CDR3 bases: TGTGCCAGCAGCCCCGACAGCTACTCTGGAAACACCATATATTTT.

The rearrangement links TRBV6-6 to TRBJ1-6; D is ambiguous. Trimming pared 5 bases from V and 10 bases from J, leaving 15 bases between. This CDR3 spans 14 amino acids. From germline, CDR1 is MNHNY and CDR2 SVGAGI (reference sequence). CDR3 region: CASSIKASGSPLHF. Here the CDR3 DNA reads TGTGCCAGCAGTATAAAAGCTTCGGGGTCACCCCTCCACTTT.

This sequence joins TRBV10-3 and TRBJ1-6, with D possibly matching TRBD1 (5 bases). Between the trimmed V and J ends, which lost 2 bases and 7 bases, there was a span of 15 bases. Per the germline V gene, CDR1 is ENHRY and CDR2 is SYGVKD. The CDR3 has 16 residues. The chain's CDR3 is CAISERPGSQNSPLHF. In DNA, the CDR3 is TGTGCCATCAGTGAGCGACCAGGGTCGCAGAATTCACCCCTCCACTTT.

This chain links TRBV10-1 with TRBJ1-1; D unresolved. From germline, CDR1 is WNHNN and CDR2 SYGVQD (reference sequence). The CDR3 covers 13 residues. The V gene lost 4 bases and the J gene lost 7 bases, with 13 bases spanning the gap. The CDR3 sequence: CASSATAYHEAFF. The CDR3 DNA follows: TGCGCCAGCAGTGCTACAGCTTATCATGAAGCTTTCTTT.

The chain uses TRBV18 and TRBJ2-7, with D tentatively TRBD2 (6 bases). The CDR3 is made up of 14 amino acids. The V gene lost 8 bases and the J gene lost 2 bases, with 16 bases spanning the gap. Germline lookup yields CDR1 KGHSH and CDR2 LQKENI. The DNA of the CDR3 is TGTGCCAGCGCCGGGAGCGGCGGGACCTACGAGCAGTACTTC. This codes for CASAGSGGTYEQYF.

The V and J genes are TRBV7-9 and TRBJ1-2, with unresolved D. Between the trimmed V and J ends, which lost 4 bases and 0 bases, there was a span of 9 bases. In germline, CDR1 is SEHNR, CDR2 FQNEAQ (reference sequence). There are 14 residues in the CDR3. CDR3 sequence: CASSSRVTNYGYTF. For the CDR3, the DNA is TGTGCCAGCAGCTCTCGGGTCACTAACTATGGCTACACCTTC.

This sequence joins TRBV9 and TRBJ1-1; TRBD1 is a possible D gene (5 bases). V lost 0 bases to trimming and J lost 1 base, with 7 bases between them. This CDR3 is 14 amino acids long. The germline V gene encodes CDR1 SGDLS and CDR2 YYNGEE. CDR3 nucleotides: TGTGCCAGCAGCGTAGAACAGGCGAACACTGAAGCTTTCTTT. Translation gives CASSVEQANTEAFF.

This clone has more than one count but fewer than ten. The chain links TRBV4-3 to TRBJ1-1; tentative D call: TRBD1 (5 bases). The germline V and J ends were trimmed by 0 bases and 0 bases, with 20 bases remaining between them. There are 19 residues in the CDR3. Germline lookup yields CDR1 LGHNA and CDR2 YSLEER. In nucleotides, the CDR3 is TGCGCCAGCAGCCAAGATTCTCCTAGGGGCGGTGGGCTGAACACTGAAGCTTTCTTT. It is translated as CASSQDSPRGGGLNTEAFF.

This clone occurred a few times. The chain links TRBV6-5 to TRBJ1-2, with D possibly TRBD1 on 6 matching bases. This CDR3 is 13 amino acids long. Germline CDR1 and CDR2: MNHEY and SVGAGI. Trimming pared 8 bases from V and 6 bases from J, leaving 16 bases between. CDR3 residues: CASGGGRDHGYTF. CDR3 nucleotide sequence: TGTGCCAGCGGGGGGGGCAGGGATCATGGCTACACCTTC.

This chain links TRBV30 with TRBJ1-1; D uncertain. The CDR3 runs 13 residues. Per germline, CDR1 GTSNPN and CDR2 SVGIG (reference sequence). Trimming removed 3 bases at V and 7 bases at J, with 15 bases between. CDR3 in DNA: TGTGCCTGGAGGATAAACAGTCTGGATGAAGCTTTCTTT. It translates to CAWRINSLDEAFF.

The CDR3 is CASSLESWGRDEQFF. CDR3 nucleotides: TGTGCCAGCAGCTTAGAGTCCTGGGGGCGAGATGAGCAGTTCTTC. The V gene is TRBV7-2, the J gene TRBJ2-1, with D perhaps TRBD1 (6 bases). Germline V gene data show CDR1 as SGHTA and CDR2 as FQGNSA. CDR3 length: 15 amino acids. The V and J ends lost 1 base and 8 bases respectively, with 15 bases between them.

A note on this clone: The junction differs from germline at one of its ends, possibly a read error. The chain recombines TRBV11-2 with TRBJ1-1; no firm D call. This CDR3 contains 13 residues. The germline CDR1 and CDR2 sequences are SGHAT and FQNNGV. The CDR3 nucleotides read TGTGCCAGCAGCATAGAGCGGGTCACTGAAGCTTTCTTT. Protein sequence: CASSIERVTEAFF.

The V gene is TRBV2, the J gene TRBJ1-5; 11 nucleotides align to TRBD1. The germline V gene has CDR1 SNHLY and CDR2 FYNNEI. The CDR3 totals 15 residues. With V trimmed by 6 bases and J by 3 bases, 4 bases remained unmatched. As DNA, the CDR3 is TGTGCCAGCAGGGACAGGGGGCAGGTCAATCAGCCCCAGCATTTT. Translated: CASRDRGQVNQPQHF.

The chain uses TRBV6-1 and TRBJ1-1; tentatively, D is TRBD1 (6 bases). V was pared by 2 bases and J by 6 bases, with 16 bases between. There are 15 residues in the CDR3. Germline loops: CDR1 MNHNS, CDR2 SASEGT. The CDR3 sequence is CASSERGGGFAEAFF. The CDR3 bases are TGTGCCAGCAGTGAAAGAGGGGGGGGTTTCGCTGAAGCTTTCTTT.

The chain has TRBV9 and TRBJ1-2; D remains unclear. This CDR3 contains 15 residues. Germline V gene sequence: CDR1 SGDLS, CDR2 YYNGEE. V lost 3 bases, J lost 1 base, and 13 bases lay in between. The CDR3 DNA is TGTGCCAGCAGCGACCTCGGAGACTATAACTATGGCTACACCTTC. Residues: CASSDLGDYNYGYTF.

This clone has a single count. The chain joins TRBV9 to TRBJ2-4; 13 nucleotides match TRBD2. This CDR3 contains 15 residues. The germline V gene has CDR1 SGDLS and CDR2 YYNGEE. V shed 4 bases, J shed 5 bases, and the junction held 3 bases outside the gene matches. The CDR3 protein is CASSFTSGRENIQYF. CDR3 nucleotide sequence: TGTGCCAGCAGCTTTACTAGCGGGAGGGAAAACATTCAGTACTTC.